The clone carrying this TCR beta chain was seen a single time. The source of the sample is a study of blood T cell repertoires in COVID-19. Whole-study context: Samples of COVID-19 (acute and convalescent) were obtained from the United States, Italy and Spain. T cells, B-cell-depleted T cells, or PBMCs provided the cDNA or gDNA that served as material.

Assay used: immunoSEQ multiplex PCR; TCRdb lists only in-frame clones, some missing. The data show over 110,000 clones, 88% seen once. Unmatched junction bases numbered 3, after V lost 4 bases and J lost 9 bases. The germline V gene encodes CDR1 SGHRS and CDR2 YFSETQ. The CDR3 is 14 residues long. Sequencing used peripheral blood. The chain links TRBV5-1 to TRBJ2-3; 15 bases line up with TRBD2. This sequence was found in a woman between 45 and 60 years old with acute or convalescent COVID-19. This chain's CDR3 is CASSDGLAGGTQYF. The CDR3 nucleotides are TGCGCCAGCAGCGATGGACTAGCGGGAGGGACGCAGTATTTT.